What follows are 16 T cell receptor beta chains derived from one specimen sequenced in a study of cytomegalovirus exposure and HLA in healthy donors. PCR used 60 Vbeta primers and 13 Jbeta primers. Here immunoSEQ multiplex PCR was the method, and the copy in TCRdb shows in-frame clones only, minus some. The sample has over 150,000 clones, 79% seen once. Sequenced material: PBMCs. The receptors here all came from a man in his forties in good health and CMV-seronegative.

A remark on this clone: A read error may account for a junction end that differs from germline. This chain joins TRBV5-1 and TRBJ2-6; the match to TRBD1 covers 7 bases. From germline, CDR1 is SGHRS and CDR2 YFSETQ. This CDR3 has 16 residues. CDR3 in DNA: TGCGCCAGCGACAGGGCCTCTGGCTCTGGGGCCAACGGCCTGACTTTC. The encoded protein is CASDRASGSGANGLTF.

Turning to this clone: Mismatch with germline at one junction end may stem from a read error. V is TRBV19 and J is TRBJ2-5, with D possibly being TRBD1 (6 bases). The length of the CDR3 is 11 residues. Germline V lookup: CDR1 LNHDA, CDR2 SQIVND (reference sequence). CDR3 coding DNA: TGCATATCCCAGGGGCGAGAGACCCAGTACTTC. Its translation is CISQGRETQYF. Drawing the rest from reference TRBV19 and TRBJ2-5, the complete variable domain is DGGITQSPKYLFRKEGQNVTLSCEQNLNHDAMYWYRQDPGQGLRLIYYSQIVNDFQKGDIAEGYSVSREKKESFPLTVTSAQKNPTAFYLCISQGRETQYFGPGTRLLVL.

The chain recombines TRBV7-9 with TRBJ2-2; no firm D call. From germline, CDR1 is SEHNR and CDR2 FQNEAQ (reference sequence). With 2 bases removed from V and 3 bases from J, the gap between germline ends came to 10 bases. The CDR3 is 15 amino acids. CDR3 in amino acids: CASSLSSVDTGELFF. The DNA for the CDR3 is TGTGCCAGCAGCTTATCCAGCGTAGACACCGGGGAGCTGTTTTTT. The whole variable domain, remainder taken from reference TRBV7-9 and TRBJ2-2, is DTGVSQNPRHKITKRGQNVTFRCDPISEHNRLYWYRQTLGQGPEFLTYFQNEAQLEKSRLLSDRFSAERPKGSFSTLEIQRTEQGDSAMYLCASSLSSVDTGELFFGEGSRLTVL.

As regards this clone: Distinct nucleotide sequences in the sample also encode this CDR3. The V call is TRBV5-1, the J call TRBJ2-7, with D possibly matching TRBD1 (6 bases). The CDR3 has 13 amino acids. Germline V gives CDR1 SGHRS, CDR2 YFSETQ. The V and J ends lost 4 bases and 4 bases respectively, with 12 bases between them. The CDR3 nucleotides are TGCGCCAGCAGCCCGGACAGCTTTTACGAGCAGTACTTC. Translating gives CASSPDSFYEQYF.

The rearrangement uses TRBV15 and TRBJ1-5; D perhaps matches TRBD1 (6 bases). Germline V gene data show CDR1 as LNHNV and CDR2 as YYDKDF (reference sequence). Trimming pared 3 bases from V and 2 bases from J, leaving 17 bases between. The CDR3 length is 17 residues. CDR3 coding DNA: TGTGCCACCAGCAGTCCCTGGGCACAGGGAGGCAATCAGCCCCAGCATTTT. Residues: CATSSPWAQGGNQPQHF.

The chain couples TRBV10-3 to TRBJ2-2, with 12 bases lining up with TRBD2. V shed 9 bases and J 5 bases; nucleotides not matched to a gene: 10. Germline CDR1 and CDR2: ENHRY and SYGVKD. This CDR3 comprises 16 residues. In nucleotides, the CDR3 is TGTGCCATGACTAGCGGGAGCGCAGGGGGGACCGGGGAGCTGTTTTTT. It codes for CAMTSGSAGGTGELFF.

V is TRBV6-5 and J is TRBJ2-5, with 7 bases identical to TRBD1. Germline V gene data show CDR1 as MNHEY and CDR2 as SVGAGI. J gave up 4 bases and V 3 bases, and 11 bases lay outside the gene matches. The CDR3 contains 16 residues. CDR3: CASSYSVERGRETQYF. CDR3 nucleotide sequence: TGTGCCAGCAGTTATAGCGTTGAGAGGGGGCGAGAGACCCAGTACTTC.

The chain links TRBV28 to TRBJ2-2; 12 bases are shared with TRBD2. The CDR3 spans 19 residues. Trimming at V came to 7 bases and at J to 3 bases, leaving 15 bases not matched to a gene. The germline CDR1 and CDR2 sequences are MDHEN and SYDVKM. The CDR3, as DNA: TGTGCCAGCATCCCTCCGACTAGCGGGAGTATATGGGACACCGGGGAGCTGTTTTTT. Its translation is CASIPPTSGSIWDTGELFF.

This chain links TRBV11-2 with TRBJ2-1; 7 bases map to TRBD2. The V gene's germline CDR1 is SGHAT and CDR2 FQNNGV. This CDR3 spans 18 amino acids. After removal of 5 bases from V and 1 base from J, the junction contained 14 bases not matched to a gene. Here the CDR3 DNA reads TGTGCCAGCAGCACCGGTAGACTAGCCGGTTTGTCCTACAATGAGCAGTTCTTC. Its translation is CASSTGRLAGLSYNEQFF.

This rearrangement joins TRBV11-2 to TRBJ2-5; the D gene is possibly TRBD1 (6 bases). V dropped 3 bases and J dropped 5 bases, with 13 bases sitting between them. The CDR3 runs to 14 residues. Germline V gene lookup returns CDR1 SGHAT and CDR2 FQNNGV. The CDR3 loop reads CASSFNPGQETQYF. The CDR3 nucleotides are TGTGCCAGCAGCTTCAATCCCGGACAGGAGACCCAGTACTTC.

The V and J genes are TRBV7-9 and TRBJ1-1; the match to TRBD1 covers 8 bases. The CDR3 extends over 14 amino acids. The germline V gene encodes CDR1 SEHNR and CDR2 FQNEAQ (reference sequence). V lost 5 bases to trimming and J lost 2 bases; unmatched junction nucleotides: 4. For the CDR3, the DNA is TGTGCCAGCAGCCCGACAGGGGTAAACACTGAAGCTTTCTTT. This codes for CASSPTGVNTEAFF.

V gene TRBV5-8 combines with J gene TRBJ2-1; D possibly corresponds to TRBD2 (6 bases). CDR1 and CDR2 from the germline V gene are SGHTS and YDEGEE. The CDR3 totals 15 residues. Trimming removed 3 bases from V and 1 base from J, with 11 bases in between. CDR3 bases: TGTGCCAGCAGCTCGGGAGTTAGATCCTACAATGAGCAGTTCTTC. It yields the protein CASSSGVRSYNEQFF.

The chain couples TRBV4-2 to TRBJ2-4; 14 nucleotides line up with TRBD2. From germline, CDR1 is LGHNA and CDR2 YNFKEQ. The junction had 6 bases not matched to a gene; V was cut back by 2 bases and J by 0 bases. The CDR3 runs 19 residues. Written as DNA, the CDR3 is TGTGCCAGCAGCCAAAGGGGGACTAGCGGGAGCCAAGCCAAAAACATTCAGTACTTC. Amino acids: CASSQRGTSGSQAKNIQYF.

The table lists this clone with a few counts. This chain links TRBV28 with TRBJ2-7; the D gene is possibly TRBD1 (6 bases). The length of the CDR3 is 15 residues. V was shortened by 3 bases and J by 2 bases, with 14 bases between the two germline ends. Germline V gene lookup returns CDR1 MDHEN and CDR2 SYDVKM. CDR3: CASSFTGRGAYEQYF. For the CDR3, the DNA is TGTGCCAGCAGTTTTACCGGCAGGGGAGCCTACGAGCAGTACTTC.

The sample holds one count of this clone. The V gene is TRBV2, the J gene TRBJ2-7, with D perhaps matching TRBD2 (5 bases). The CDR3 is 14 amino acids. The V gene's germline CDR1 is SNHLY and CDR2 FYNNEI. Trimming removed 3 bases from V and 6 bases from J, with 15 bases in between. CDR3 residues: CASSDSTRFGEQYF. DNA of the CDR3: TGTGCCAGCAGTGATTCCACTAGATTCGGCGAGCAGTACTTC.

The V and J genes are TRBV19 and TRBJ2-3; TRBD1 aligns across 9 bases. The CDR3 runs to 14 residues. V was pared by 6 bases and J by 4 bases, with 5 bases of the junction left unmatched. Germline-derived CDR1 and CDR2 are LNHDA and SQIVND (reference sequence). The CDR3 region has the DNA TGTGCCAGTAGGGGACAGGGTGTAGCAGATACGCAGTATTTT. It codes for CASRGQGVADTQYF.